Included here is one TCR beta chain sequence, with context. This entry comes from a study of blood T cell repertoires in COVID-19. Across the study: The origin of the acute and convalescent COVID-19 samples was the United States, Italy and Spain.

Unmatched junction bases numbered 7, after V lost 2 bases and J lost 3 bases. Germline lookup yields CDR1 SGDLS and CDR2 YYNGEE. The CDR3 is made up of 15 amino acids. In the original processing: Amplification with reference gene primers provided the estimates of nucleated cell counts. Sequenced by immunoSEQ multiplex PCR; TCRdb stores in-frame clones only, minus some. That table furnishes V, J and clone size, whereas the DNA furnished D and trimming. The sample yields under 250,000 clones, 70% to 90% seen once. This sequence originates from a woman in her 70s with active or convalescent COVID-19. The chain is built from TRBV9 and TRBJ1-2; 7 bases are a match to TRBD1. The sequenced sample was peripheral blood. Here the CDR3 DNA reads TGTGCCAGCAGCGTGTTTGGGACAGAGGACTATGGCTACACCTTC. It yields the protein CASSVFGTEDYGYTF.